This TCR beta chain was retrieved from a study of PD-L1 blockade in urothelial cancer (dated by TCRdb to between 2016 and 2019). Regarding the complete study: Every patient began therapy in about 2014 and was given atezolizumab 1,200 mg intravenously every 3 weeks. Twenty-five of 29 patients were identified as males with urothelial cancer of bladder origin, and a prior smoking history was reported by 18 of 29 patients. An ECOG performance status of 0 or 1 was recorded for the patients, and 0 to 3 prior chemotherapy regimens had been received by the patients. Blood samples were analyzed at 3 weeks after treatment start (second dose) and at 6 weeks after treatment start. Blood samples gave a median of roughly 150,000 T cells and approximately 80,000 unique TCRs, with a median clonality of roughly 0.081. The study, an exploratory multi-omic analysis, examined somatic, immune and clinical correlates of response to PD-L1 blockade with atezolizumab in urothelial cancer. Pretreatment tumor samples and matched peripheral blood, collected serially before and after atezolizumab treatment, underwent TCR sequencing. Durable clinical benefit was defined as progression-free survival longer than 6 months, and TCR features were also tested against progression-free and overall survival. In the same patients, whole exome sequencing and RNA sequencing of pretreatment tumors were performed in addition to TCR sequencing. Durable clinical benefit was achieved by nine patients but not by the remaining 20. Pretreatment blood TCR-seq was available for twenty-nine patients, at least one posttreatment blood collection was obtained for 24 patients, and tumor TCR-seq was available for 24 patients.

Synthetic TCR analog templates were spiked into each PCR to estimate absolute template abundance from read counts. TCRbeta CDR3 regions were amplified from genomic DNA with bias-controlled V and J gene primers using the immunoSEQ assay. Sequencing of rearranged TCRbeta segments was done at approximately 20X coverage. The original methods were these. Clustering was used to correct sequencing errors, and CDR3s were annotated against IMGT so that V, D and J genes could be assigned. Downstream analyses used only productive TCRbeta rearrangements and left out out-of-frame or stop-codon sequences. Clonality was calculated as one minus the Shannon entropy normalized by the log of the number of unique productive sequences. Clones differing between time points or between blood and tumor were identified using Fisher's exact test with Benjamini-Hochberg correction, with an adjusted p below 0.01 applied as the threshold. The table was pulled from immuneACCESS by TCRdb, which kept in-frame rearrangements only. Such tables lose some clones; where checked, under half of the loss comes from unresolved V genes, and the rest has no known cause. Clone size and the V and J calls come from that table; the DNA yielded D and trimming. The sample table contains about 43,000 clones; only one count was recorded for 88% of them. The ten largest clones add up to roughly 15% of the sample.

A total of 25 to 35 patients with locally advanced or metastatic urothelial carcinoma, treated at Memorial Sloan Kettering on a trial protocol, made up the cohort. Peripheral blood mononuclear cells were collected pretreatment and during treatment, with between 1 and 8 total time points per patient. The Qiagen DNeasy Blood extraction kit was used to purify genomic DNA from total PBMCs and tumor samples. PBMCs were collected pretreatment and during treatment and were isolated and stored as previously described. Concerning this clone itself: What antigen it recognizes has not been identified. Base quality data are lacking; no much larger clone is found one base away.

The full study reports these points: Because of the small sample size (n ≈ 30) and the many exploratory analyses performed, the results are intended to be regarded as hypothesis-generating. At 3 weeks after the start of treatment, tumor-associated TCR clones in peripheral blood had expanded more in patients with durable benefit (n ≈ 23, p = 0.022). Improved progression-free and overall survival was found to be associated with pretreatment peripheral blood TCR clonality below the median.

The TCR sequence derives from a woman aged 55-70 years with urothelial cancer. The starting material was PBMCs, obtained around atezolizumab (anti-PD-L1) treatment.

The nucleotide sequence is given as TGTGCTAGTGGTTCAAGCGGGCTTTCCTACAATGAGCAGTTCTTC. Translated, this is CASGSSGLSYNEQFF. Rearrangement joined TRBV12-5 to TRBJ2-1; TRBD2 is perhaps the D gene, given 6 matching bases. From the cysteine up to the phenylalanine, the CDR3 has a length of 15 residues. Only the CDR3 portion is preserved as DNA: 45 bases, with reading frame beginning at the first base. Trimming at the junction amounts to 4 bases on V and 1 base on J, and the germline ends lie 11 bases apart. In the germline V gene, CDR1 corresponds to LGHNT and CDR2 to FRNRAP.